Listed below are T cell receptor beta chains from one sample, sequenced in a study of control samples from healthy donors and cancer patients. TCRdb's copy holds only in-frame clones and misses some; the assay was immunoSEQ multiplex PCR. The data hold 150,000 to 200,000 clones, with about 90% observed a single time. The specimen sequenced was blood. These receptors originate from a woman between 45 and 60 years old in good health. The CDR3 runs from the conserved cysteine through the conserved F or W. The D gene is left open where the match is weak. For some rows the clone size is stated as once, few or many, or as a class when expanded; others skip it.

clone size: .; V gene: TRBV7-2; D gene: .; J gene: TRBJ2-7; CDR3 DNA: TGTGCCAGCAGCTCACAAGGGAGATACGAGCAGTACTTC; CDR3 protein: CASSSQGRYEQYF
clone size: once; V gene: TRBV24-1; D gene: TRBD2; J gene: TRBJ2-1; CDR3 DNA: TGTGCCACCAGTGATAGACTAGCGGGAGGGTCTTACAATGAGCAGTTCTTC; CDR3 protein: CATSDRLAGGSYNEQFF
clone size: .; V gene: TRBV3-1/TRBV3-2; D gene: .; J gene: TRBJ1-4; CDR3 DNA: TGTGCCAGCAGCCAACTACAGAATGAAAAACTGTTTTTT; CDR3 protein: CASSQLQNEKLFF
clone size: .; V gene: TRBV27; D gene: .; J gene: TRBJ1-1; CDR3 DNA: TGTGCCAGCAGTCCCCAAACGACAGGGAACACTGAAGCTTTCTTT; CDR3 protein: CASSPQTTGNTEAFF
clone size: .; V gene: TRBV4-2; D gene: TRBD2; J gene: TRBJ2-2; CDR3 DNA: TGTGCCAGCAGCCAAGATAGGGCTAGCGGGACCGGGGAGCTGTTTTTT; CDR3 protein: CASSQDRASGTGELFF
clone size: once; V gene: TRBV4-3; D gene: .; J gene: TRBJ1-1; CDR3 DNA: TGCGCCAGCAGCCAAGGACAACCAGGGTCGAACACTGAAGCTTTCTTT; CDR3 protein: CASSQGQPGSNTEAFF
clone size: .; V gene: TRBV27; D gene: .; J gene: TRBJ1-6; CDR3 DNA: TGTGCCAGCAGTTTCAGCACCGGGGGTAATTCACCCCTCCACTTT; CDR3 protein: CASSFSTGGNSPLHF
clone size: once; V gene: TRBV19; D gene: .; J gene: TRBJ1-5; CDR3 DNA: TGTGCCAGTAGTAATCCCGGTGGCCATAGCAATCAGCCCCAGCATTTT; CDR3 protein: CASSNPGGHSNQPQHF
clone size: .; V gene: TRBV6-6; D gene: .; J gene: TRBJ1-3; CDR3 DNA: TGTGCCAGCAGCTACTTACTAGACAGCGGAAACACCATATATTTT; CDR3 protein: CASSYLLDSGNTIYF
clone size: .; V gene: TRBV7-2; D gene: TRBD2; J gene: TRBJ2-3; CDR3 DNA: TGTGCCAGCAGCTTAGCGCCCAGCGGGGCGGATACGCAGTATTTT; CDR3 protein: CASSLAPSGADTQYF
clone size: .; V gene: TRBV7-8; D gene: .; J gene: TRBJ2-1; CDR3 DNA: TGTGCCAGCAGCTTAGGGTCTCTCGGGGGCTCCAATGAGCAGTTCTTC; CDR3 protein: CASSLGSLGGSNEQFF
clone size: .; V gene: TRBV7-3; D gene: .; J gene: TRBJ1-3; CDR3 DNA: TGTGCCAGCAGCCTCGGGCCGGGGGGAAACACCATATATTTT; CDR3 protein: CASSLGPGGNTIYF
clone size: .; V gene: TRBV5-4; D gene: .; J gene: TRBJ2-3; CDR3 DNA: TGTGCCAGCAGCGCGAGCGGACTTAGCACAGATACGCAGTATTTT; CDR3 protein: CASSASGLSTDTQYF
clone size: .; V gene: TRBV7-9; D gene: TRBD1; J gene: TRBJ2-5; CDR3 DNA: TGTGCCAGCAGCTCACGGACAGGGGGAGAGACCCAGTACTTC; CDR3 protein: CASSSRTGGETQYF
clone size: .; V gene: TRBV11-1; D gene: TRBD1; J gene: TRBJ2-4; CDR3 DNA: TGTGCCAGCAGCCCCGGGACAGGGGACATTCAGTACTTC; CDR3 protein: CASSPGTGDIQYF
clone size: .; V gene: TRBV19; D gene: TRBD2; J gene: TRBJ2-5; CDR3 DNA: TGTGCCAGTAGAAGCACGGGGGGTCGGGAGACCCAGTACTTC; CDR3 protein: CASRSTGGRETQYF
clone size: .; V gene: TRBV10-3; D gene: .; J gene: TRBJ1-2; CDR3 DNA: TGTGCCATCAGTGAGAGTGTGACAGAAGGCTACACCTTC; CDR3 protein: CAISESVTEGYTF
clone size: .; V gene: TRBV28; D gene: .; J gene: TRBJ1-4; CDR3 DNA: TGTGCCAGCAGTTTGGTAGGGGGACTGTTTTTT; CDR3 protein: CASSLVGGLFF
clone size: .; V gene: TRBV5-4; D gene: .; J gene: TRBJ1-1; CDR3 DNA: TGTGCCAGCAGCCTTCAGGACAGACCGAACACTGAAGCTTTCTTT; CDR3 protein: CASSLQDRPNTEAFF